This T cell receptor (beta chain) was documented in a study of blood T cell repertoires in COVID-19. Germline loops: CDR1 LNHNV, CDR2 YYDKDF (reference sequence). Trimming left V 0 bases short and J 2 bases short, with 11 bases between. This CDR3 comprises 15 residues. Using immunoSEQ multiplex PCR, the repertoire was profiled, and TCRdb retains in-frame clones only, with some absent. The sample yields 400,000 or so clones, approximately 87% seen once. This chain connects TRBV15 to TRBJ2-7; weak D call: TRBD2 (5 bases). The TCR was taken from a man between 35 and 55 years old in a cohort exposed to, infected with or recovered from COVID-19 (not recorded which). Sequenced material: PBMCs or T cells enriched from blood (not recorded which). This CDR3 is CATSRDTGSTYEQYF. CDR3 in DNA: TGTGCCACCAGCAGAGATACGGGGTCAACCTACGAGCAGTACTTC.